This T cell receptor beta chain was observed in a study of monozygotic twins with inflammatory bowel disease. General observations from the study: Fewer clonotypes were shared with others by IBD patients than by healthy twins, especially with disease activity. Data gave no support to a single strong signal or clonotype associated with IBD. Against healthy co-twins, IBD patients had lower TCRbeta diversity (measured by inverse Simpson).

On this clonotype itself: Its antigen is still unknown.

Whole blood, unsorted for T cells, was the source of total RNA. Each CDR3 protein gets one entry in TCRdb, which reprocessed the 5' RACE reads and gives no DNA. The sample spans around 140,000 distinct CDR3 sequences; the ten largest clones claim 2% to 3%. Germline assignment: CDR1 SQVTM and CDR2 ANQGSEA. The CDR3 runs to 15 residues. This receptor was taken from a human donor with ulcerative colitis or Crohn's disease, or a healthy co-twin of an affected twin (not recorded which). The V gene is TRBV29-1, the J gene TRBJ2-1; TCRdb lists TRBD2, though no DNA is available to test this call. The sample consisted of blood. The CDR3 sequence: CSALVAGGLVMEQFF.